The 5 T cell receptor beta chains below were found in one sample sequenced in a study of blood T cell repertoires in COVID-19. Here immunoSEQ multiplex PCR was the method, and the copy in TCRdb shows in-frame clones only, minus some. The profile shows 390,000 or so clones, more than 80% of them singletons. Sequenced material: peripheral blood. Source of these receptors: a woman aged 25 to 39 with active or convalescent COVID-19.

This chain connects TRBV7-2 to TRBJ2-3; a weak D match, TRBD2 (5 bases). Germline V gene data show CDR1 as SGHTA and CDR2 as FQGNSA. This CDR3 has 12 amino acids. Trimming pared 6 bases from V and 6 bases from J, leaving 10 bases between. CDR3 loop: CASSLDWDTQYF. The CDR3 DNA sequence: TGTGCCAGCAGTTTGGACTGGGATACGCAGTATTTT.

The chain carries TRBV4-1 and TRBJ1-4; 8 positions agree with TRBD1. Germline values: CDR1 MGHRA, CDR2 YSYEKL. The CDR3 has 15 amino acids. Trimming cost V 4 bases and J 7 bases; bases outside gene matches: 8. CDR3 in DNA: TGCGCCAGCAGCCTTGTTCAGGGGGCCGGTGAAAAACTGTTTTTT. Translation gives CASSLVQGAGEKLFF.

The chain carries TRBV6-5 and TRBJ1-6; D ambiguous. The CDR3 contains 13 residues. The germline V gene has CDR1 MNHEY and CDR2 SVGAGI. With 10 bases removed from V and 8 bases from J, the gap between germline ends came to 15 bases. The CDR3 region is CATLHSTDSPLHF. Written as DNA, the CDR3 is TGTGCCACCCTGCACAGCACGGATTCACCCCTCCACTTT.

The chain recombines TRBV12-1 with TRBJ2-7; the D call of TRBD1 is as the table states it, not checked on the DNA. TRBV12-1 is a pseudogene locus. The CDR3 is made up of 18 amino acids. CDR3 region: CASSFEATEEKRHYEQYF. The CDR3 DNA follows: TGTGCCAGCAGCTTTGAGGCGACGGAAGAGAAAAGACACTACGAGCAGTACTTC.

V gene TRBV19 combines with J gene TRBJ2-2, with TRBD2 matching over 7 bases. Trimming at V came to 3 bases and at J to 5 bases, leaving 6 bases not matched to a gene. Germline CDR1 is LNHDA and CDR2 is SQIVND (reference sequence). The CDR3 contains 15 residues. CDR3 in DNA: TGTGCCAGTAGTATGGGGGGGAGCTTTACCGGGGAGCTGTTTTTT. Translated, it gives CASSMGGSFTGELFF.